The clone carrying this TCR beta chain appeared a single time. This record comes from a study of cytomegalovirus exposure and HLA in healthy donors. Across the study: Early on, a data release was issued that held approximately 78 million unique TCRs from HLA-typed donors.

Germline trimming cut 0 bases from V and 6 bases from J; bases unmatched to any gene: 6. This CDR3 comprises 15 residues. Germline assignment: CDR1 MGHRA and CDR2 YSYEKL. In the PCR, 60 Vbeta and 13 Jbeta primers were used. TCRdb's table, derived via immunoSEQ multiplex PCR, lists solely in-frame clones and lacks some. Among some 110,000 clones listed, over 65% were seen once. The rearrangement joins TRBV4-1 to TRBJ2-3; 7 positions match TRBD2. This clonotype originated in a man in his fifties in good health and CMV-seronegative. Material for sequencing was PBMCs. The CDR3: CASSQDFAGVDTQYF. CDR3 bases: TGCGCCAGCAGCCAAGATTTTGCGGGGGTGGATACGCAGTATTTT.